Shown below are 9 T cell receptor beta chains from a single sample sequenced in a study of blood T cell repertoires in COVID-19. Repertoires were generated with immunoSEQ multiplex PCR, while TCRdb's copy carries only in-frame clones and drops some. Of some 120,000 clones listed, about 84% are singletons. Sequenced material: peripheral blood. The receptors derive from a woman in her fifties or sixties with acute or convalescent COVID-19.

The genes are TRBV7-9 and TRBJ2-5, with 13 bases aligning to TRBD2. Trimming took 6 bases from V and 5 from J; bases not matched to a gene: 3. Per germline, CDR1 SEHNR and CDR2 FQNEAQ (reference sequence). This CDR3 comprises 14 residues. The CDR3 spells CASSWTSGGETQYF. CDR3 DNA sequence: TGTGCCAGCAGTTGGACTAGCGGGGGTGAGACCCAGTACTTC.

V and J are TRBV28 and TRBJ1-1; a weak D match, TRBD1 (5 bases). The CDR3 runs 17 residues. Germline-derived CDR1 and CDR2 are MDHEN and SYDVKM. V shed 7 bases and J shed 1 base, with 22 bases lying between them. The CDR3 DNA reads as TGTGCCAGCATTGCCGGGGGAGGATCGGATCGGAACACTGAAGCTTTCTTT. It encodes CASIAGGGSDRNTEAFF.

The chain couples TRBV13 to TRBJ1-6; D gene ambiguous. Trimming pared 5 bases from V and 10 bases from J, leaving 12 bases between. CDR3 length: 13 amino acids. Germline CDR1 and CDR2: PRHDT and FYEKMQ (reference sequence). The CDR3 sequence: CASSRAHQSPLHF. The CDR3 DNA reads TGTGCCAGCAGCCGTGCCCATCAGTCACCCCTCCACTTT.

J is TRBJ2-5 and V is TRBV18, with 7 bases fitting TRBD1. The CDR3 totals 13 residues. V was pared by 8 bases and J by 2 bases, with 5 bases of the junction left unmatched. CDR1 KGHSH and CDR2 LQKENI come from the germline V gene. The CDR3 bases are TGTGCCAGCCGGGACAGCCCACAAGAGACCCAGTACTTC. Amino acids: CASRDSPQETQYF.

This clone was counted between two and nine times. This rearrangement joins TRBV19 to TRBJ1-1, with 7 bases lining up with TRBD1. Germline values: CDR1 LNHDA, CDR2 SQIVND (reference sequence). The CDR3 contains 14 residues. Trimming cost V 10 bases and J 1 base; bases outside gene matches: 9. The CDR3 here is CATKTGTANTEAFF. The CDR3 DNA reads as TGTGCCACCAAAACTGGGACAGCGAACACTGAAGCTTTCTTT.

V usage is TRBV7-9 and J usage is TRBJ1-4; 11 positions match TRBD1. This CDR3 region has 16 residues. The ends lost 5 bases at V and 7 bases at J; junction bases unmatched: 9. CDR1 and CDR2 from the germline V gene are SEHNR and FQNEAQ (reference sequence). The CDR3 region is CASSDPGGTGGEKLFF. Written as DNA, the CDR3 is TGTGCCAGCAGCGACCCAGGCGGGACAGGGGGTGAAAAACTGTTTTTT.

The chain combines TRBV5-1 with TRBJ1-1; no reliable D call. Germline V gene lookup returns CDR1 SGHRS and CDR2 YFSETQ. This CDR3 is built from 13 residues. With 3 bases removed from V and 0 bases from J, the gap between germline ends came to 6 bases. CDR3 sequence: CASSSRMNTEAFF. CDR3 sequence (DNA): TGCGCCAGCAGCTCTAGGATGAACACTGAAGCTTTCTTT.

J is TRBJ2-7 and V is TRBV5-1, with D possibly TRBD1 on 6 matching bases. CDR3 length equals 15 residues. V dropped 1 base and J dropped 0 bases, with 11 bases sitting between them. Per germline, CDR1 SGHRS and CDR2 YFSETQ. The CDR3 coding sequence is TGCGCCAGCAGCTTGAGCGGACAGAGCTCCTACGAGCAGTACTTC. It specifies CASSLSGQSSYEQYF. The whole variable domain, filled in from reference TRBV5-1 and TRBJ2-7, reads KAGVTQTPRYLIKTRGQQVTLSCSPISGHRSVSWYQQTPGQGLQFLFEYFSETQRNKGNFPGRFSGRQFSNSRSEMNVSTLELGDSALYLCASSLSGQSSYEQYFGPGTRLTVT.

The rearrangement uses TRBV6-5 and TRBJ1-2; perhaps TRBD1 as D (6 bases). V was pared by 11 bases and J by 1 base, with 14 bases between. The CDR3 has 13 residues. Germline V gene sequence: CDR1 MNHEY, CDR2 SVGAGI. The CDR3: CAVRTENNYGYTF. The CDR3 DNA is TGTGCCGTACGGACAGAGAATAACTATGGCTACACCTTC.